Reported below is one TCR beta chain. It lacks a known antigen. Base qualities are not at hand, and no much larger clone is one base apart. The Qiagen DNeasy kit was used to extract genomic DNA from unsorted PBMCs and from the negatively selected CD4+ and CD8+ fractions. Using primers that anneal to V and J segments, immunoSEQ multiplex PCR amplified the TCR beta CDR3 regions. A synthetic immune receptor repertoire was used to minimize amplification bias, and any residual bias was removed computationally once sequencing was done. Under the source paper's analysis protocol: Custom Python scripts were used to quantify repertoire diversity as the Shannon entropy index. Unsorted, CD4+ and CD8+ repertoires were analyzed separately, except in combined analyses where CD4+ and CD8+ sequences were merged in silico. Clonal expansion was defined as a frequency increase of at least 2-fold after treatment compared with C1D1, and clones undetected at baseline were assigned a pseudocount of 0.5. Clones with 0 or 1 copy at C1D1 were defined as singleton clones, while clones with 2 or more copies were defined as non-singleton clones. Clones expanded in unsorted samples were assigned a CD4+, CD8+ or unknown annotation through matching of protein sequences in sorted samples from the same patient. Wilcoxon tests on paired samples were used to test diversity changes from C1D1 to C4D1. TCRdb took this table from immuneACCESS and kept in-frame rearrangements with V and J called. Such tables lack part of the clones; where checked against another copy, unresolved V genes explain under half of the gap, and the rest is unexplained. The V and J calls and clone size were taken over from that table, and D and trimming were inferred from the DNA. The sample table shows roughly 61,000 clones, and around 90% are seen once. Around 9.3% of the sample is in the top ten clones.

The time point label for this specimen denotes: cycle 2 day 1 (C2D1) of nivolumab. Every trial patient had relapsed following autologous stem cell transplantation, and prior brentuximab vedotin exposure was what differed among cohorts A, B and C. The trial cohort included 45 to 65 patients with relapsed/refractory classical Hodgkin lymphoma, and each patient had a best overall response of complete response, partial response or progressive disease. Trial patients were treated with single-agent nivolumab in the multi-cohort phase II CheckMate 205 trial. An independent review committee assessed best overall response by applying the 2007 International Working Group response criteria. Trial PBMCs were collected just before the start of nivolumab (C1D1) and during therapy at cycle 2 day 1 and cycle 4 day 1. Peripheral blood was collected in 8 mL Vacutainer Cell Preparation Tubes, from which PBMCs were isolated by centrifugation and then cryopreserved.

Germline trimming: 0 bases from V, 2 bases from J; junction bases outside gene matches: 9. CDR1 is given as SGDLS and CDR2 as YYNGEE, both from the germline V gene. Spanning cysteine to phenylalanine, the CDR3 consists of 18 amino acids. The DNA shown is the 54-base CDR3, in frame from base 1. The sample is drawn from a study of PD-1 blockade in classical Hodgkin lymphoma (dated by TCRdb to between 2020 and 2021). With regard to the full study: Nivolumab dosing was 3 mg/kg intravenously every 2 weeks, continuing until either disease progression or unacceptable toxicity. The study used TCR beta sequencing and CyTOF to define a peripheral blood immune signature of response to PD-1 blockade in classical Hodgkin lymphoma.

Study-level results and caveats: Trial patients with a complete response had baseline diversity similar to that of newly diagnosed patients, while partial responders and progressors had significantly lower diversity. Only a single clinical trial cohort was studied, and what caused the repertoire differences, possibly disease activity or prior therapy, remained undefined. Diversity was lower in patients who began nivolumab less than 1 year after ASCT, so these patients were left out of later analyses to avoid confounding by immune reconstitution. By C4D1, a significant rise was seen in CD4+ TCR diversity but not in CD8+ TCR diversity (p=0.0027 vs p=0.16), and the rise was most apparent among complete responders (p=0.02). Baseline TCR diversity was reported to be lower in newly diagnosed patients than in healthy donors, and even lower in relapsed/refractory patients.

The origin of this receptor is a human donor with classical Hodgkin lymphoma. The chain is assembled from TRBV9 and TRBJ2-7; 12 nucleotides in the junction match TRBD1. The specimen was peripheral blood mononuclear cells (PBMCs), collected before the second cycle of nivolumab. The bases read TGTGCCAGCAGCGTAGGAGTGGTCCGGGACAGGGGGCCCTACGAGCAGTACTTC. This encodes CASSVGVVRDRGPYEQYF. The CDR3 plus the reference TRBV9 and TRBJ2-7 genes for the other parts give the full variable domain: DSGVTQTPKHLITATGQRVTLRCSPRSGDLSVYWYQQSLDQGLQFLIQYYNGEERAKGNILERFSAQQFPDLHSELNLSSLELGDSALYFCASSVGVVRDRGPYEQYFGPGTRLTVT.